The source of this T cell receptor beta chain is a study of graft-versus-host responses after intestinal transplantation. Study-wide background: Anti-thymocyte globulin induction preceded roughly 3 years of tacrolimus and steroid maintenance in all recipients. General study points: High graft-versus-host to host-versus-graft T cell clonal ratios marked allografts of patients with graft-donor macrochimerism.

Grafts had their tissue processed, releasing intraepithelial and lamina propria lymphocytes. A note on this clone: What it binds is unknown.

Germline V gene sequence: CDR1 LNHDA, CDR2 SQIVND (reference sequence). The CDR3 consists of 16 residues. V was clipped by 3 bases and J by 2 bases; unmatched bases: 6. Sequencing used immunoSEQ multiplex PCR; TCRdb keeps in-frame clones, though not all of them. This table holds about 18,000 clones, 60% to 85% found once. The TCR comes from a human patient who received an intestinal transplant, so some T cells may come from the graft donor. Specimen: ileum tissue, collected roughly 450 days after intestinal transplant. The chain joins TRBV19 to TRBJ2-1; the match to TRBD2 covers 8 bases. CDR3 bases: TGTGCCAGTAGTATGGGGAGCGGGGGCCCCTACAATGAGCAGTTCTTC. Encoded protein: CASSMGSGGPYNEQFF.